This TCR beta chain was sequenced for a study of blood T cell repertoires in COVID-19. Germline V gives CDR1 ENHRY, CDR2 SYGVKD. V lost 2 bases and J lost 4; bases outside the gene matches: 0. CDR3 size: 13 residues. For this clone: This sample also contains other DNA sequences that code for the same CDR3.

Donors in Cohort 3 counted as recovered after two negative PCRs, clearance, or symptom resolution. The table came from immunoSEQ multiplex PCR; TCRdb's copy has only in-frame clones and leaves some out. The data show about 330,000 clones, 88% seen once. The source is a young man who had recovered from COVID-19. The sequenced material came from PBMCs or T cells enriched from blood (not recorded which). The J gene is TRBJ2-7, the V gene TRBV10-3; the match to TRBD1 covers 9 bases. The CDR3 DNA reads TGTGCCATCAGTGAGGGACAGGGGTACGAGCAGTACTTC. It codes for CAISEGQGYEQYF.